This T cell receptor beta chain stems from a study of shared clonotypes between healthy human individuals (dated by TCRdb to the early 2020s). About the study as a whole: The cohort comprised a couple of women and a few men aged 18 to 49 years. Per donor, three plates each were used for CD4 naive and CD4 memory, two for CD8 naive, and one for CD8 memory. To increase sequencing depth and limit assay-specific biases, different laboratories used diverse techniques to prepare libraries and sequence TCR repertoires. Leukapheresis yielded between about 0.9 and 9.5 billion PBMCs per donor. The study deeply sequenced blood TCR repertoires of about 5 healthy adults to estimate repertoire size and the extent of clonotype sharing between individuals.

Using the deep immunoSEQ assay, multiplex PCR amplified TCR CDR3 regions from genomic DNA. Extracted genomic DNA from each cell subset was distributed evenly across all wells of several immunoSEQ 96-well plates, and each plate was treated as a replicate. For sorted subsets, around 200 ng genomic DNA, equal to 30,000 to 35,000 T cell genomes, was loaded into each replicate PCR. Purified libraries were measured with a Qubit 3.0 fluorometer, size-checked on a Bioanalyzer 2100, and measured again with the KAPA Library Quantification kit. Every immunoSEQ 96-well plate was sequenced on a dedicated single-read 150-cycle Illumina NextSeq 550 flow cell. Per the original workflow: The immunoSEQ output contained only junctional sequences without quality scores, so filtering could not match that applied to full-length reads. To assign V/J genes and CDR3, sequences were annotated using PyIR, a Python wrapper for IgBLAST v1.9, with IMGT germline references. Reads were filtered out if the reads had weak V/J assignments (E-value above 1e-6), no CDR3, stop codons, out-of-frame junctions, or ambiguous translated residues. V3J clonotypes were defined by identical inferred V gene, J gene, and CDR3 amino acid sequence. The percentage overlap between two repertoires was calculated by dividing the number of shared unique clonotypes by the size of the smaller repertoire. Richness of each repertoire was evaluated using RTK rarefaction, the Chao1 estimator, and Recon v2.1 estimates of unobserved clonotypes. OLGA was used to compute generation probabilities for all TCRbeta clonotypes that the gDNA method yielded from a handful of donors. TCRdb stores this immuneACCESS table with in-frame sequences only. Part of the clones is absent; in the studies checked, under half of the shortfall reflects unresolved V genes, and no reason is known for the rest. V, J and clone size reflect that table, while D and trimming were determined from the DNA. The sample contains some 1,600,000 clones, nearly 99% of them found a single time. Jointly, the top ten make up roughly 0.4% of the sample.

The CDR3 contains 15 residues, cysteine and phenylalanine counted. Only the CDR3 portion is preserved as DNA: 45 bases, with reading frame beginning at the first base. The germline V gene encodes CDR1 MRHNA and CDR2 SNTAGT. V and J lose 5 bases and 10 bases, and a span of 21 bases separates them. Overall study outcomes, separate from this receptor: The genetic and exposure-history diversity represented was limited by the small number of donors. Compared with non-shared clonotypes, the clonotypes found in all four sorted-subset donors had higher generation probabilities. Estimated clonotype richness was generally larger for naive than for memory subsets. Based on pairwise subsampling, the degree of clonotype sharing among donors was expected to be affected by sequencing depth. Incomplete sequencing was indicated by rarefaction of sorted-subset datasets, despite the large sequencing depth. Across a handful of donors, approximately 5% of naive CD4, 3.5% of naive CD8, approximately 2.5% of memory CD4, and approximately 0.4% of memory CD8 clonotypes were shared. Sampling was restricted to blood, and TCR repertoires in tissues likely differ from the TCR repertoires found in blood.

As concerns this clone: No antigen is known for it. No base-level quality is on record; no much larger clone is a single base apart.

The donors were healthy, HIV-negative adults who had no recently reported acute infections or vaccinations. Every donor was a Caucasian adult residing in Nashville, Tennessee, USA. Magnetic negative selection was used to enrich CD4+ T cells, after which naive cells were positively selected on CD45RA and the negative fraction became the memory subset. After blood collection by leukapheresis, PBMCs were isolated using Ficoll-Histopaque density gradient centrifugation and then cryopreserved in the vapor phase of liquid nitrogen. Purity and quantity of every magnetically sorted T cell population were checked by analytical flow cytometry. Genomic DNA was isolated from each sorted fraction and quantified by UV absorbance on a Nanodrop 2000c.

Recombination joined TRBV6-4 with TRBJ2-1; the D segment may tentatively be TRBD1 or TRBD2, each giving 5 matched bases. What was sequenced was naive CD4+ T cells sorted from blood. Interpreted using the paper, the cell subset or site label stands for: CD45RA+ positively selected. This TCR was sampled from a man younger than 45 in good health. The nucleotide sequence is given as TGTGCCAGCAGTAAGAATTGGGGGAGCAAGGGGGAGCAGTTCTTC. Its product reads: CASSKNWGSKGEQFF.